This T cell receptor (beta chain) emerged from a study of CD8 T cells in Susac syndrome. Germline trimming cut 4 bases from V and 3 bases from J; bases unmatched to any gene: 6. The CDR3 length is 14 residues. About 0.5 to 1 ug RNA was reverse transcribed with random hexamers. TCRdb reprocessed the immunoSEQ multiplex PCR reads via MiXCR and lists one record per CDR3 protein. The data contain about 70,000 distinct CDR3 sequences, just under 95% of them singletons. The specimen was CD8+ T cells from PBMCs. The receptor was isolated from a human donor in good health. This chain joins TRBV12-3 or TRBV12-4 and TRBJ2-7, with TRBD1 identical over 7 bases. The CDR3 DNA is TGTGCCAGCAGTTACGATTGGGACAGCTACGAGCAGTACTTC. It translates to CASSYDWDSYEQYF.